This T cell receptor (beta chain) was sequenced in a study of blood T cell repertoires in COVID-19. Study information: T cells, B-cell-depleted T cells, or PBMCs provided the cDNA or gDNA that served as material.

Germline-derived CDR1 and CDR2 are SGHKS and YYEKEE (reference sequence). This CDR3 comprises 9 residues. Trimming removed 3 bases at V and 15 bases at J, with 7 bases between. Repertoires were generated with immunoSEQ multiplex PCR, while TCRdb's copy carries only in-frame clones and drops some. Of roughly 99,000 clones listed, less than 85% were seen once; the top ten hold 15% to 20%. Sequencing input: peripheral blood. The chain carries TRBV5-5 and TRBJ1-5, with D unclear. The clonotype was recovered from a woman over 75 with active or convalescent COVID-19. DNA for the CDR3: TGTGCCAGCAGCTCATCCCCGCATTTT. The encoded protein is CASSSSPHF.